This record concerns one T cell receptor beta chain sequence. The data originate from a study of cytotoxic CD8 clonotypes in ibrutinib-treated CLL. This CDR3 has 15 residues. The ends were cut back, 0 bases at V and 2 bases at J, with 7 bases in the middle. Germline values: CDR1 MNHEY, CDR2 SVGAGI. Sequencing used immunoSEQ multiplex PCR; TCRdb keeps in-frame clones, though not all of them. The table has some 20,000 clones, around 72% seen once. The sequencing used PBMCs, collected before ibrutinib treatment. The chain links TRBV6-5 to TRBJ2-2, with D hard to call. This receptor was taken from a human donor with chronic lymphocytic leukemia. The CDR3 nucleotides are TGTGCCAGCAGTTACTCTCCAGGAAACACCGGGGAGCTGTTTTTT. Translated: CASSYSPGNTGELFF.